Below, one T cell receptor beta chain is given with its context. Antigen unknown. Sequencing was performed with immunoSEQ multiplex PCR; in TCRdb, only in-frame clones are kept and a portion is missing. The table records 85,000 to 90,000 clones, around 90% of them present only once. The data derive from a study of T cell responses to AZD1222 COVID-19 vaccine. Study-level information: Both about-4-week and about-12-week second-dose recipients were combined.

Study-wide findings and caveats: Spike-specific TCR breadth and depth rose after two AZD1222 doses. There were mostly white British donors and more females than males, and clonal diversity was possibly underestimated. Recipients of AZD1222 seropositive at baseline numbered only 5 or 6.

Sequences were derived from peripheral blood, sampled on day 0 of AZD1222 vaccination. The TCR comes from an adult in good health.

CDR3 loop: CASSWDRGSPKNIQYF. The CDR3 nucleotides read TGTGCCAGTAGTTGGGACAGGGGGTCCCCCAAAAACATTCAGTACTTC. The chain employs TRBV19 and TRBJ2-4, with 11 bases aligning to TRBD1. The V gene end was trimmed by 5 bases and the J gene end by 2 bases; junction bases not matched to a gene: 5. The germline V gene has CDR1 LNHDA and CDR2 SQIVND (reference sequence). This CDR3 region has 16 residues.